This T cell receptor beta chain was found in a study of blood T cell repertoires in COVID-19. Across the whole study: T cells, B-cell-depleted T cells, or PBMCs supplied cDNA or gDNA.

Method: immunoSEQ multiplex PCR; TCRdb's copy keeps in-frame clones and lacks some. The repertoire consists of more than 100,000 clones, with 70% to 90% occurring once and the leading ten covering 0.88%. The CDR3 consists of 14 residues. V trimming: 4 bases; J trimming: 5 bases; junction bases outside the gene matches: 8. Germline CDR1 reads SGHRS; CDR2 reads YFSETQ. This receptor was identified in a woman between 45 and 65 years old with active or convalescent COVID-19. Sequences were obtained from peripheral blood. This chain links TRBV5-1 with TRBJ2-7; 8 nucleotides agree with TRBD2. CDR3 region: CASSPGLAVDEQYF. The CDR3 nucleotides read TGCGCCAGCAGCCCCGGACTAGCTGTGGACGAGCAGTACTTC.